A single sample gave rise to the 21 T cell receptor beta chains below, sequenced in a study of T cells in Graves' hyperthyroidism and ophthalmopathy. What was amplified from RNA transcripts were TCR beta CDR3 regions. Researchers ran a first-round RT-PCR on the TCR CDR3 using the HTBI primer set. TCRdb redid the calling of the multiplex PCR reads with MiXCR, one entry per CDR3 protein. This table holds over 400,000 distinct CDR3 sequences, roughly 14% found once. The sequenced material came from blood. All receptors come from a man in his late teens or twenties with Graves' ophthalmopathy.

The sample holds many counts of this clonotype. The chain carries TRBV12-3 or TRBV12-4 and TRBJ1-5; 9 bases are shared with TRBD1. The length of the CDR3 is 14 residues. The junction had 7 bases not matched to a gene; V was cut back by 6 bases and J by 7 bases. The CDR3 DNA sequence: TGTGCCAGCAGGAAGGACAGGGGTGGACAGCCCCAGCATTTT. Its protein is CASRKDRGGQPQHF.

This clonotype was counted at least ten times. The chain uses TRBV28 and TRBJ2-1, with 12 bases aligning to TRBD2. V lost 3 bases to trimming and J lost 8 bases; unmatched junction nucleotides: 5. The CDR3 totals 15 residues. Per the germline V gene, CDR1 is MDHEN and CDR2 is SYDVKM. The CDR3 DNA reads as TGTGCCAGCAGTTTGGGCGCTAGCGGGAGGGATGAGCAGTTCTTC. Encoded protein: CASSLGASGRDEQFF.

This clonotype was counted many times. The chain recombines TRBV6-1 with TRBJ2-5; 8 nucleotides match TRBD2. CDR1 MNHNS and CDR2 SASEGT come from the germline V gene. Trimming removed 4 bases from V and 4 bases from J; junction bases left unmatched: 11. This CDR3 is built from 16 residues. As DNA, the CDR3 is TGTGCCAGCAGTGGCCACCTAGCGGGCCATAGAGAGACCCAGTACTTC. It is translated as CASSGHLAGHRETQYF.

This clonotype has a handful of counts. Being one base from a much bigger clone, this may be a read error. V and J are TRBV29-1 and TRBJ2-7, with 8 bases lining up with TRBD1. Germline CDR1 is SQVTM and CDR2 is ANQGSEA. V was clipped by 7 bases and J by 2 bases; unmatched bases: 10. The CDR3 covers 14 residues. The CDR3 nucleotides read TGCAGCGCTGAGCGACAGGGGCCACCCTACGAGCAGTACTTC. This gives the protein CSAERQGPPYEQYF.

The chain is built from TRBV3-1 and TRBJ2-5, with D unresolved. The CDR3 spans 16 residues. Germline CDR1 and CDR2: LGHDT and YNNKEL (reference sequence). The V end was cut by 4 bases, the J end by 3 bases, with 18 bases between. The CDR3 loop reads CASSPPPLGTEETQYF. The CDR3 DNA is TGTGCCAGCAGCCCTCCACCCCTGGGTACAGAAGAGACCCAGTACTTC.

Ten or more counts support this clonotype. This chain links TRBV7-9 with TRBJ2-7, with 8 bases identical to TRBD2. J lost 1 base, V lost 5 bases, and 7 bases had no gene match. Germline assignment: CDR1 SEHNR and CDR2 FQNEAQ (reference sequence). The CDR3 spans 15 residues. The chain's CDR3 is CASSNSGEGSYEQYF. The CDR3 coding sequence is TGTGCCAGCAGCAATAGCGGGGAAGGTTCCTACGAGCAGTACTTC.

This clonotype was counted only a few times. The V gene is TRBV5-1, the J gene TRBJ2-7; weak D call: TRBD1 (6 bases). This CDR3 region has 14 residues. Germline V gene sequence: CDR1 SGHRS, CDR2 YFSETQ. The ends were cut back, 3 bases at V and 2 bases at J, with 12 bases in the middle. CDR3 amino acids: CASSYQQGPYEQYF. As DNA, the CDR3 is TGCGCCAGCAGCTATCAACAGGGTCCCTACGAGCAGTACTTC.

The sample holds many counts of this clonotype. The chain recombines TRBV6-6 with TRBJ1-2; weak D call: TRBD1 (6 bases). Germline V gene lookup returns CDR1 MNHNY and CDR2 SVGAGI (reference sequence). The CDR3 runs 17 residues. Trimming cost V 0 bases and J 4 bases, with 18 bases left between them. In DNA, the CDR3 is TGTGCCAGCAGTTACTCGGGAATCTGGGGGCTATCCTATGGCTACACCTTC. Amino acid sequence: CASSYSGIWGLSYGYTF.

This clonotype was observed at least ten times. The V and J genes are TRBV2 and TRBJ1-1; D is unclear. This CDR3 region has 13 residues. Germline V CDR1 and CDR2: SNHLY, FYNNEI. Trimming left V 5 bases short and J 0 bases short, with 7 bases between. This chain's CDR3 is CASSSAVNTEAFF. The CDR3 DNA reads TGTGCCAGCAGTTCGGCGGTGAACACTGAAGCTTTCTTT. Supplemented by reference TRBV2 and TRBJ1-1, the full variable domain reads EPEVTQTPSHQVTQMGQEVILRCVPISNHLYFYWYRQILGQKVEFLVSFYNNEISEKSEIFDDQFSVERPDGSNFTLKIRSTKLEDSAMYFCASSSAVNTEAFFGQGTRLTVV.

The sample holds many counts of this clonotype. This chain links TRBV7-2 with TRBJ1-2; a weak D match, TRBD1 (5 bases). Trimming pared 0 bases from V and 6 bases from J, leaving 8 bases between. Germline V lookup: CDR1 SGHTA, CDR2 FQGNSA. CDR3 size: 13 residues. The CDR3 sequence is CASSLAGTDGYTF. The CDR3 nucleotides read TGTGCCAGCAGCTTAGCGGGGACGGATGGCTACACCTTC.

Many counts were recorded for this clonotype. Here the CDR3 reads CASSATRGTYEQYF. CDR3 nucleotides: TGTGCCAGCAGCGCAACCAGGGGGACATACGAGCAGTACTTC. V and J are TRBV11-2 and TRBJ2-7; 7 positions match TRBD1. The CDR3 is 14 residues long. CDR1 is SGHAT and CDR2 is FQNNGV in the germline V gene. V lost 5 bases and J lost 4; bases outside the gene matches: 8.

Of note for this clonotype: Sequence at one end of the junction differs from germline and may be a read error. V gene TRBV6-9 combines with J gene TRBJ2-1, with 11 bases that match TRBD2. From germline, CDR1 is MNHGY and CDR2 SVAAGI. CDR3 length: 15 residues. The CDR3 loop reads CASSGPGLADNEQFF. In DNA form, the CDR3 reads TGCGCCAGCAGTGGACCGGGACTAGCGGACAATGAGCAGTTCTTC.

The rearrangement links TRBV5-1 to TRBJ2-1; 14 bases fit TRBD2. The V gene end was trimmed by 4 bases and the J gene end by 8 bases; junction bases not matched to a gene: 11. Looked up from germline, CDR1 is SGHRS and CDR2 is YFSETQ. This CDR3 has 17 amino acids. The CDR3 region has the DNA TGCGCCAGCAGCCTAGGGGCCGGGACTAGCGGGAGAGATGAGCAGTTCTTC. Translated, it gives CASSLGAGTSGRDEQFF.

This clonotype was observed a few times. J is TRBJ1-3 and V is TRBV4-2; TRBD1 agrees at 9 bases. The CDR3 extends over 17 amino acids. V was clipped by 0 bases and J by 3 bases; unmatched bases: 6. The V gene's germline CDR1 is LGHNA and CDR2 YNFKEQ. The CDR3 loop is CASSQETGGLSGNTIYF. The DNA for the CDR3 is TGTGCCAGCAGCCAAGAGACAGGGGGGTTGAGTGGAAACACCATATATTTT.

The V and J genes are TRBV4-1 and TRBJ2-7, with D tentatively TRBD1 or TRBD2 (5 bases each). The CDR3 runs 14 residues. CDR1 is MGHRA and CDR2 is YSYEKL in the germline V gene. Trimming left V 0 bases short and J 3 bases short, with 9 bases between. CDR3 coding DNA: TGCGCCAGCAGCCAAGAGGTGGGGGTCTACGAGCAGTACTTC. This gives the protein CASSQEVGVYEQYF.

The genes are TRBV19 and TRBJ2-3; D gene uncertain. The CDR3 loop spans 14 amino acids. Germline V lookup: CDR1 LNHDA, CDR2 SQIVND (reference sequence). V lost 1 base to trimming and J lost 2 bases, with 7 bases between them. The CDR3 sequence is CASSIAVYTDTQYF. In DNA form, the CDR3 reads TGTGCCAGTAGTATAGCGGTTTACACAGATACGCAGTATTTT.

The V and J genes are TRBV5-1 and TRBJ2-7; unclear D gene. The CDR3 is 14 amino acids. Trimming left V 0 bases short and J 3 bases short, with 10 bases between. Germline V lookup: CDR1 SGHRS, CDR2 YFSETQ. This CDR3 is CASSLGASVYEQYF. DNA of the CDR3: TGCGCCAGCAGCTTGGGGGCTAGTGTCTACGAGCAGTACTTC.

V usage is TRBV10-1 and J usage is TRBJ2-7; D is possibly TRBD2 (7 bases). The CDR3 consists of 15 residues. Germline values: CDR1 WNHNN, CDR2 SYGVQD (reference sequence). V gave up 3 bases and J gave up 3 bases, with 15 bases separating them. CDR3 coding DNA: TGCGCCAGCAGTGATGGCGGGGGCCCTTTCTACGAGCAGTACTTC. This translates into CASSDGGGPFYEQYF.

The gene calls are TRBV5-1 and TRBJ1-4; TRBD1 aligns across 8 bases. Germline V CDR1 and CDR2: SGHRS, YFSETQ. The CDR3 runs 17 residues. Trimming cost V 1 base and J 7 bases; bases outside gene matches: 12. In DNA form, the CDR3 reads TGCGCCAGCAGCTTGTTATCTCTTTCAGGACAGGGTGAAAAACTGTTTTTT. This sequence encodes CASSLLSLSGQGEKLFF.

This clonotype was picked up many times. The chain combines TRBV4-1 with TRBJ2-3; 9 bases are shared with TRBD2. This CDR3 has 16 residues. V was clipped by 0 bases and J by 5 bases; unmatched bases: 6. Germline values: CDR1 MGHRA, CDR2 YSYEKL. The CDR3 nucleotides are TGCGCCAGCAGCCAAGATCCAGCGGGAGGAGTAGATACGCAGTATTTT. Amino acid sequence: CASSQDPAGGVDTQYF.

In its sample, this clonotype was seen many times. The V call is TRBV7-3, the J call TRBJ2-5; tentatively, D is TRBD2 (5 bases). There are 14 residues in the CDR3. From germline, CDR1 is SGHTA and CDR2 FQGTGA. Trimming took off 6 bases at V and 2 bases at J, with 13 bases between the two ends. CDR3 residues: CASRRDREQETQYF. CDR3 sequence (DNA): TGTGCCAGCAGACGTGACCGGGAACAAGAGACCCAGTACTTC.